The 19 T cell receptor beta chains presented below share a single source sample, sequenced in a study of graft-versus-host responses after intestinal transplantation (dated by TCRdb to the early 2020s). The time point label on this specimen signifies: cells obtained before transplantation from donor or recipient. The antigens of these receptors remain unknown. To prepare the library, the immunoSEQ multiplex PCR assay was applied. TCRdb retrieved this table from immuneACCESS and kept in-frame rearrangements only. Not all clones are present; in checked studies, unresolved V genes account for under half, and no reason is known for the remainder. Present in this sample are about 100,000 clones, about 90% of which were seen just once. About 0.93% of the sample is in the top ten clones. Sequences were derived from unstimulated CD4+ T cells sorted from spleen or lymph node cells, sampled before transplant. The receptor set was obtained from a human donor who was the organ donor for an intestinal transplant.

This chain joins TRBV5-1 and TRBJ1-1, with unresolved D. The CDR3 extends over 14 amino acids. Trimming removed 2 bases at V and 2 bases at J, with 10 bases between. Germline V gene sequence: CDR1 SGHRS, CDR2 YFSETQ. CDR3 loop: CASSLRSSNTEAFF. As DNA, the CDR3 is TGCGCCAGCAGCTTAAGGAGCTCAAACACTGAAGCTTTCTTT.

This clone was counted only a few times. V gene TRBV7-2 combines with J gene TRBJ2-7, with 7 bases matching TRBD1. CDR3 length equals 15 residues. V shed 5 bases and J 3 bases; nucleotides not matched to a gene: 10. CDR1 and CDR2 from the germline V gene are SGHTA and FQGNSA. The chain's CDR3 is CASSRPEGQYYEQYF. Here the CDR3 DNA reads TGTGCCAGCAGCCGGCCTGAGGGACAGTACTACGAGCAGTACTTC.

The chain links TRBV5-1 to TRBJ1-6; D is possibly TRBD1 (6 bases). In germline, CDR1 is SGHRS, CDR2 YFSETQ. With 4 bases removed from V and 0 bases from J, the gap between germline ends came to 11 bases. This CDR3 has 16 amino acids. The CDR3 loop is CASSSTGSSYNSPLHF. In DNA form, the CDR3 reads TGCGCCAGCAGCAGTACAGGGAGCTCCTATAATTCACCCCTCCACTTT.

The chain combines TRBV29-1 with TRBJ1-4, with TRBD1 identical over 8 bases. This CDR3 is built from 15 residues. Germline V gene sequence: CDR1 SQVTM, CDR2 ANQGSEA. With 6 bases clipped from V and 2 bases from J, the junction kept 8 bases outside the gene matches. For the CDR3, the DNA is TGCAGCGTCAGGACAGGGAGTGTCACTAATGAAAAACTGTTTTTT. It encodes CSVRTGSVTNEKLFF.

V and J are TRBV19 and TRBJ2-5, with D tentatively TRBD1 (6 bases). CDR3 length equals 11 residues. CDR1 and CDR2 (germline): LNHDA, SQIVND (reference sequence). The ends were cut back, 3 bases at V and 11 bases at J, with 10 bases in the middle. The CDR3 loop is CASSIEGEQYF. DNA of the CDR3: TGTGCCAGTAGTATCGAGGGGGAGCAGTACTTC.

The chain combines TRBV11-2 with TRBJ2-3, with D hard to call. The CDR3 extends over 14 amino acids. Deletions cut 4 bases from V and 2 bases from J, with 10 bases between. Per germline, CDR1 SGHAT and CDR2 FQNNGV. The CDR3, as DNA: TGTGCCAGCAGCTCTGACCTAATCACAGATACGCAGTATTTT. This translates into CASSSDLITDTQYF.

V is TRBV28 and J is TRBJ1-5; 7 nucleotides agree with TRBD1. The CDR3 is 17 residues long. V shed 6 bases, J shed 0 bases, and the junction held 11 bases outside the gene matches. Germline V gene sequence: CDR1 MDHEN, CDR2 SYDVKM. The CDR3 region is CASSPLGGGFSNQPQHF. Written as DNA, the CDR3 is TGTGCCAGCAGCCCTCTAGGGGGCGGCTTTAGCAATCAGCCCCAGCATTTT.

In nucleotides, the CDR3 is TGTGCCAGCAGCCTGCAGCTAGCGGCATCCTACGAGCAGTACTTC. Residues: CASSLQLAASYEQYF. The V call is TRBV4-2, the J call TRBJ2-5, with 7 bases aligning to TRBD2. The end of the DNA is better explained by TRBJ2-7, so the J call may be wrong. Germline assignment: CDR1 LGHNA and CDR2 YNFKEQ. The CDR3 has 15 residues.

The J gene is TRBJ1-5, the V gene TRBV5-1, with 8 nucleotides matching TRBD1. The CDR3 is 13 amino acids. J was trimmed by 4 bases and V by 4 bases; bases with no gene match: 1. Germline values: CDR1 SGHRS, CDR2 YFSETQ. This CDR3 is CASSRTGNQPQHF. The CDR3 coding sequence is TGCGCCAGCAGCCGGACAGGGAATCAGCCCCAGCATTTT. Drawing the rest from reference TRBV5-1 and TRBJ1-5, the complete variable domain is KAGVTQTPRYLIKTRGQQVTLSCSPISGHRSVSWYQQTPGQGLQFLFEYFSETQRNKGNFPGRFSGRQFSNSRSEMNVSTLELGDSALYLCASSRTGNQPQHFGDGTRLSIL.

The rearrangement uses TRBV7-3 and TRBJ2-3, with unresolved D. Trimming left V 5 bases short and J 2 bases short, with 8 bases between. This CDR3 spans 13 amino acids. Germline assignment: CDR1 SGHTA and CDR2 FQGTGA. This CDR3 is CASSATVTDTQYF. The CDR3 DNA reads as TGTGCCAGCAGCGCGACCGTCACAGATACGCAGTATTTT. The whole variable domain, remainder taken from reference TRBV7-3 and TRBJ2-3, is GAGVSQTPSNKVTEKGKYVELRCDPISGHTALYWYRQSLGQGPEFLIYFQGTGAADDSGLPNDRFFAVRPEGSVSTLKIQRTERGDSAVYLCASSATVTDTQYFGPGTRLTVL.

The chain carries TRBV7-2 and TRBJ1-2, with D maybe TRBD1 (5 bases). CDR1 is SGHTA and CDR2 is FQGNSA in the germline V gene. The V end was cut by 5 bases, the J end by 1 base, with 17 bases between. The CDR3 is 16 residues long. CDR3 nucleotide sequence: TGTGCCAGCAGCCAACCCGCAGGGATCATTAACTATGGCTACACCTTC. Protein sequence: CASSQPAGIINYGYTF.

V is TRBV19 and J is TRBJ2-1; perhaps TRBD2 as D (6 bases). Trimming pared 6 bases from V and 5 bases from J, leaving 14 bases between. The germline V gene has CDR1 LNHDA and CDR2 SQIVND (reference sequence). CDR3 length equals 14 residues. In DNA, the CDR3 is TGTGCCAGTAGCGGCGGACTAAAAAACAATGAGCAGTTCTTC. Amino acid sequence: CASSGGLKNNEQFF.

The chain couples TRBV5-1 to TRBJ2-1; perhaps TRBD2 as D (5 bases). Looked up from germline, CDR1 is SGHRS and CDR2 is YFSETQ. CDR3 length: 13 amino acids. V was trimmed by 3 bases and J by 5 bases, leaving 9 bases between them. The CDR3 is CASSYREDNEQFF. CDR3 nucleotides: TGCGCCAGCAGCTACCGGGAAGACAATGAGCAGTTCTTC.

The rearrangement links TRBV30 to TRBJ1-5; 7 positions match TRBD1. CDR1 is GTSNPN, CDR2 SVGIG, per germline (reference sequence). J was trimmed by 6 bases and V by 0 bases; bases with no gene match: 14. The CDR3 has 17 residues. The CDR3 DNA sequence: TGTGCCTGGAGTGTCCGGCGGGGACAGCCATCCGGTCAGCCCCAGCATTTT. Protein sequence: CAWSVRRGQPSGQPQHF.

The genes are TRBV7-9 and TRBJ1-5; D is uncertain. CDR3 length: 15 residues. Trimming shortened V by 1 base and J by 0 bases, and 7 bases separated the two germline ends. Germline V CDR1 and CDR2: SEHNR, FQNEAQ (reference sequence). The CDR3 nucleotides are TGTGCCAGCAGCTTAGGGCAGAATAGCAATCAGCCCCAGCATTTT. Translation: CASSLGQNSNQPQHF.

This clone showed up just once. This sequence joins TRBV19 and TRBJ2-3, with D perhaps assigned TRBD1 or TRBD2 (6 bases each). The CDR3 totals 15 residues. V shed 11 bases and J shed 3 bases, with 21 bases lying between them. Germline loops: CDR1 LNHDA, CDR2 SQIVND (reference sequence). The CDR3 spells CACSETGGDTDTQYF. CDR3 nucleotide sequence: TGTGCCTGCAGTGAGACAGGCGGGGATACAGATACGCAGTATTTT.

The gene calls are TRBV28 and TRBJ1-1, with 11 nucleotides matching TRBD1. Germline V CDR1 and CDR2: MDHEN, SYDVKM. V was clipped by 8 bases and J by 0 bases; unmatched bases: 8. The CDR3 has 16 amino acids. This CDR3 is CASQRGTGGMNTEAFF. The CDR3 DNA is TGTGCCAGCCAAAGGGGGACAGGGGGAATGAACACTGAAGCTTTCTTT. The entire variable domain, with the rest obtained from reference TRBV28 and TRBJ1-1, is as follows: DVKVTQSSRYLVKRTGEKVFLECVQDMDHENMFWYRQDPGLGLRLIYFSYDVKMKEKGDIPEGYSVSREKKERFSLILESASTNQTSMYLCASQRGTGGMNTEAFFGQGTRLTVV.

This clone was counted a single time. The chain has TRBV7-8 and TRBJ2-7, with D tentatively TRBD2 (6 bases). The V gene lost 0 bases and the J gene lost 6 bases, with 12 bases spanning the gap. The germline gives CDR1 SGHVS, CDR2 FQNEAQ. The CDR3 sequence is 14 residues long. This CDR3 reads CASSLAGGVGEQYF. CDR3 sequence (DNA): TGTGCCAGCAGCTTAGCGGGCGGGGTTGGCGAGCAGTACTTC.

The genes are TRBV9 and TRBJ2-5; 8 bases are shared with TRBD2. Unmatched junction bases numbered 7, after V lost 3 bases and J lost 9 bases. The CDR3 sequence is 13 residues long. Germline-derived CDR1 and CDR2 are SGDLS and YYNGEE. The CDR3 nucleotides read TGTGCCAGCAGCGCCGGGGGGGAAGGGGCCCAGTACTTC. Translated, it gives CASSAGGEGAQYF.